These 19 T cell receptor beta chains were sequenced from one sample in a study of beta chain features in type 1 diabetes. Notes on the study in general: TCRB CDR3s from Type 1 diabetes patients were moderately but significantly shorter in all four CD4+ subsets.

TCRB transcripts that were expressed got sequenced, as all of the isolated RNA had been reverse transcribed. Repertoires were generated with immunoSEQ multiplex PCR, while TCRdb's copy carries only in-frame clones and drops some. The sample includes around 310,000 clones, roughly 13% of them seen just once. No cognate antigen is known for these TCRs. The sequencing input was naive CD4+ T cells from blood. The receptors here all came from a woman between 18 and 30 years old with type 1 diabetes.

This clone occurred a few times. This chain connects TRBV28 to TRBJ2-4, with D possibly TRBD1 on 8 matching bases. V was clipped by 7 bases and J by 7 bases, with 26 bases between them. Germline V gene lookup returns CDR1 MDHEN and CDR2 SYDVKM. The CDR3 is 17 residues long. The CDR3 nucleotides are TGTGCCAGCATGGCCGGGACAGGTCCCCTCGGGGGGAACATTCAGTACTTC. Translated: CASMAGTGPLGGNIQYF.

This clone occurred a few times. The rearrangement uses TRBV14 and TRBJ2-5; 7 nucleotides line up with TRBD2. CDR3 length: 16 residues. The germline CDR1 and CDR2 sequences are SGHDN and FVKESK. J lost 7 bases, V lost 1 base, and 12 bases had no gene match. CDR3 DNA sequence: TGTGCCAGCAGCCAAGGTTGGGGGACTACCAAAGGGACCCAGTACTTC. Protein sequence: CASSQGWGTTKGTQYF.

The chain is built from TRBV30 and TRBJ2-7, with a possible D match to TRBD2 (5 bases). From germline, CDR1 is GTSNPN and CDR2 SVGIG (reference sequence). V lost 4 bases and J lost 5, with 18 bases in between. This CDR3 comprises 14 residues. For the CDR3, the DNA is TGTGCCTGGACCGAGACCGGGGTTTTGGACGAGCAGTACTTC. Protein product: CAWTETGVLDEQYF.

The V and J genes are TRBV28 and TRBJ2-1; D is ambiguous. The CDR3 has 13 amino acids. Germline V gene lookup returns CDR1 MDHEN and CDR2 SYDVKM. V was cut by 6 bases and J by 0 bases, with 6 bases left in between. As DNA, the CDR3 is TGTGCCAGCAGGGGCGCCTCCTACAATGAGCAGTTCTTC. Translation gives CASRGASYNEQFF. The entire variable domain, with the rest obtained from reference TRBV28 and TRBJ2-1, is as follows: DVKVTQSSRYLVKRTGEKVFLECVQDMDHENMFWYRQDPGLGLRLIYFSYDVKMKEKGDIPEGYSVSREKKERFSLILESASTNQTSMYLCASRGASYNEQFFGPGTRLTVL.

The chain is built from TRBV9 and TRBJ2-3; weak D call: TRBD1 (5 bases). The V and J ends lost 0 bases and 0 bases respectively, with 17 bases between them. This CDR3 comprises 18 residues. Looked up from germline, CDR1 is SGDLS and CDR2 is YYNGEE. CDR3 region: CASSVEVFGAGSTDTQYF. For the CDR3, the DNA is TGTGCCAGCAGCGTAGAAGTGTTTGGGGCAGGGAGCACAGATACGCAGTATTTT.

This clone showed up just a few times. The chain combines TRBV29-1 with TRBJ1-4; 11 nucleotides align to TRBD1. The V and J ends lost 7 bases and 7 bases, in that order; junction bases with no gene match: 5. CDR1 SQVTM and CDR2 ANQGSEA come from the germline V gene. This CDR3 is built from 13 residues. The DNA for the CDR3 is TGCAGCGGGGGACAGGGGGTGACTGAAAAACTGTTTTTT. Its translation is CSGGQGVTEKLFF.

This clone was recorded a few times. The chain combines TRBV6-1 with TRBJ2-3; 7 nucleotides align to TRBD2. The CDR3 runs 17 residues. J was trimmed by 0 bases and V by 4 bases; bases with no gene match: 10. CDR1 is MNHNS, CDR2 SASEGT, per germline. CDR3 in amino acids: CASSAPGGTSSTDTQYF. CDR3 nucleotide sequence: TGTGCCAGCAGTGCCCCGGGAGGTACCTCTAGCACAGATACGCAGTATTTT.

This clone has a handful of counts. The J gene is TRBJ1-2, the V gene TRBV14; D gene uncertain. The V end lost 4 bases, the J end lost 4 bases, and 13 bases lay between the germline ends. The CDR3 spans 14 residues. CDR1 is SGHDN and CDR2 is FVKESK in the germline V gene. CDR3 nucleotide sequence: TGTGCCAGCAGCCGTTCGACACAGTCCTATGGCTACACCTTC. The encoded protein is CASSRSTQSYGYTF. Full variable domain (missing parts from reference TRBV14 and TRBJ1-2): EAGVTQFPSHSVIEKGQTVTLRCDPISGHDNLYWYRRVMGKEIKFLLHFVKESKQDESGMPNNRFLAERTGGTYSTLKVQPAELEDSGVYFCASSRSTQSYGYTFGSGTRLTVV.

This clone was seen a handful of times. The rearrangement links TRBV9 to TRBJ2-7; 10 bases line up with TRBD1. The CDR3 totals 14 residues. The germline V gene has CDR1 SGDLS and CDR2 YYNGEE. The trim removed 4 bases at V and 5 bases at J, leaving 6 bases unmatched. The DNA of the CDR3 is TGTGCCAGCAGCCAAAGACAGGGGGCCGACGAGCAGTACTTC. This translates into CASSQRQGADEQYF.

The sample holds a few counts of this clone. CDR3 region: CSVEWRAASGRSSYNEQFF. The CDR3 DNA reads as TGCAGCGTTGAATGGAGGGCGGCTAGCGGGAGAAGCTCCTACAATGAGCAGTTCTTC. This rearrangement joins TRBV29-1 to TRBJ2-1; 10 bases align to TRBD2. The CDR3 spans 19 residues. V was clipped by 2 bases and J by 0 bases; unmatched bases: 13. Germline CDR1 and CDR2: SQVTM and ANQGSEA.

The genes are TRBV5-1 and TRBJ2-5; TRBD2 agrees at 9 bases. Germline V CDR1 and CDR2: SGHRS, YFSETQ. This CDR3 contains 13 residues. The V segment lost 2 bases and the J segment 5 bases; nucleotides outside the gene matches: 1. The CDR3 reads CASSLTSGETQYF. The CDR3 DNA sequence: TGCGCCAGCAGCTTAACTAGCGGGGAGACCCAGTACTTC.

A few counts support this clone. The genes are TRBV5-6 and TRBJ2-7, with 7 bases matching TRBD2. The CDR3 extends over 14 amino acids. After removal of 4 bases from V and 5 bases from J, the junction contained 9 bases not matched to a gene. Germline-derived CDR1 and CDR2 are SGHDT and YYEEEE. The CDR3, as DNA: TGTGCCAGCAGCCCCAGATGGCGGGAGAACGAGCAGTACTTC. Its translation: CASSPRWRENEQYF.

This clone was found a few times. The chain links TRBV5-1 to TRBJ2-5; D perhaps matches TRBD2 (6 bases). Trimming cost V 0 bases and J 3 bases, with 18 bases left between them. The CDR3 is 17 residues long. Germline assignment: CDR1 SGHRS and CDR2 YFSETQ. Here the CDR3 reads CASSLALYGGSEETQYF. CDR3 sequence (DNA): TGCGCCAGCAGCTTGGCTCTCTATGGGGGGAGCGAAGAGACCCAGTACTTC.

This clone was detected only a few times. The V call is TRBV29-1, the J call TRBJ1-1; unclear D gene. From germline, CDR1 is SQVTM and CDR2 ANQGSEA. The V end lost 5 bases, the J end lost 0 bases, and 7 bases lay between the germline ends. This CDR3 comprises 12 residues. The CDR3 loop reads CSVLTVNTEAFF. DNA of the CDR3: TGCAGCGTTTTAACAGTGAACACTGAAGCTTTCTTT.

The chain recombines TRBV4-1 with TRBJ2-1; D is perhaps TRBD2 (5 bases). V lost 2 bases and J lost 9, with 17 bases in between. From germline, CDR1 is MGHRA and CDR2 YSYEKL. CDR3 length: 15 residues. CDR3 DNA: TGCGCCAGCAGCCAACGATCCCGGGATGTGGGTGAGCAGTTCTTC. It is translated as CASSQRSRDVGEQFF.

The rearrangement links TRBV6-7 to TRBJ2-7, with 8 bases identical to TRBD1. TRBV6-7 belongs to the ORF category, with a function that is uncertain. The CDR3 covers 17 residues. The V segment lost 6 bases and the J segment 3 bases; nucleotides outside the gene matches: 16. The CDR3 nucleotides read TGTGCCAGCAGGACCCCGGACAGGGAACAGGAGAACTACGAGCAGTACGTC. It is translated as CASRTPDREQENYEQYV.

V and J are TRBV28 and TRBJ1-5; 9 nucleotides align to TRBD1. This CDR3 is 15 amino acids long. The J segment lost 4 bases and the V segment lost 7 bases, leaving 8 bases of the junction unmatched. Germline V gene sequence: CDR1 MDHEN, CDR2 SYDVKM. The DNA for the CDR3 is TGTGCCAGCAACCTATTGACAGGGGGAAATCAGCCCCAGCATTTT. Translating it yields CASNLLTGGNQPQHF.

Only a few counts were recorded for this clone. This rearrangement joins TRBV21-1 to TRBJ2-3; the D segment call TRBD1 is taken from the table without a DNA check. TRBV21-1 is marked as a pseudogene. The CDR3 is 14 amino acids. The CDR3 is CASSSKTGTDTQYF. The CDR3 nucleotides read TGTGCCAGCAGCTCTAAGACAGGCACAGATACGCAGTATTTT.

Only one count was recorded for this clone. CDR3 sequence reads: CASSLPSPGLGETQYF. CDR3 bases: TGTGCCAGCAGCTTGCCCTCCCCGGGACTTGGGGAGACCCAGTACTTC. The V and J genes are TRBV5-4 and TRBJ2-5; maybe TRBD2 (6 bases). With 1 base removed from V and 5 bases from J, the gap between germline ends came to 18 bases. Germline V gene data show CDR1 as SGHNT and CDR2 as YYREEE (reference sequence). The CDR3 has 16 amino acids.